The TCR beta chain described here comes from a study of vaccination and CD4 T cells after COVID-19. This CDR3 is 14 amino acids long. Germline assignment: CDR1 MNHNS and CDR2 SASEGT. Trimming removed 6 bases from V and 4 bases from J, with 15 bases in between. Concerning this clonotype: As yet, its antigen is unknown.

Treatment reported: roughly 10-day PBMC culture with coronavirus spike peptide pools or control peptides (ViraFEST assay). Cultured CD4+ T-cell DNA underwent Oncomine TCR Beta short-read sequencing. From the PCR reads, TCRdb called clonotypes with MiXCR, one entry per CDR3 protein. The data show roughly 11,000 distinct CDR3 sequences, with about 50% seen just once and around 30% held by the top ten. This TCR derives from a human donor who had recovered from COVID-19. The source material was CD4+ T cells from blood, cultured in vitro. The chain links TRBV6-1 to TRBJ1-1; D is unclear. The CDR3: CASRPGLLSTEAFF. The CDR3 coding sequence is TGTGCCAGCAGGCCTGGCCTGCTGAGCACTGAAGCTTTCTTT.